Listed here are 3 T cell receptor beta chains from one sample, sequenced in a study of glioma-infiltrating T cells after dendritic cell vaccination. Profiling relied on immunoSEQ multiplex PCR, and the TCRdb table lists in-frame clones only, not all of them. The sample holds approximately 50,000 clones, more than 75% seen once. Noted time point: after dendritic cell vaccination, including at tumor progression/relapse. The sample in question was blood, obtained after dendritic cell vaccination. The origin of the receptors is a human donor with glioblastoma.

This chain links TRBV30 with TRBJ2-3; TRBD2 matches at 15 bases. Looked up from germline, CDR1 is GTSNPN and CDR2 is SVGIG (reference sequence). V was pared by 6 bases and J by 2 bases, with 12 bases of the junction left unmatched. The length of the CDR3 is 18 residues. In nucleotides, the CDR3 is TGTGCCTGCGGATCCAGGGGACTAGCGGGGGGCTTCACAGATACGCAGTATTTT. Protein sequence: CACGSRGLAGGFTDTQYF.

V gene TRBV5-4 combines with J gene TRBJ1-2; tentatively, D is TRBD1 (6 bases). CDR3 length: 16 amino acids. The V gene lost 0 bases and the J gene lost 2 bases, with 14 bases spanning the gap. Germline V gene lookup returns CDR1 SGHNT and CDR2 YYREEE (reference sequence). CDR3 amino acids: CASSLGSQGQNYGYTF. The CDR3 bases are TGTGCCAGCAGCTTGGGCAGCCAGGGACAAAACTATGGCTACACCTTC.

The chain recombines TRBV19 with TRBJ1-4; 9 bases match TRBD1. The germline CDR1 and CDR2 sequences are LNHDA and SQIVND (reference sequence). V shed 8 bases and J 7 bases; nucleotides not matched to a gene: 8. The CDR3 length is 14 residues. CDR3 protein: CASGKQGAREKLFF. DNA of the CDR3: TGTGCCAGTGGTAAACAGGGGGCGCGTGAAAAACTGTTTTTT.